The clone carrying this T cell receptor beta chain was counted a few times. The target antigen is unknown. The record originates from a study of cytomegalovirus exposure and HLA in healthy donors. General observations from the study: Excluded were some V segments that proved indistinguishable, including TRBV6-2 and TRBV6-3. Confirmation in vitro established that three CMV-associated chains were specific for CMV antigens. Only CMV serostatus was available as immune exposure information.

The V segment lost 0 bases and the J segment 4 bases; nucleotides outside the gene matches: 4. The length of the CDR3 is 16 residues. Germline CDR1 MRHNA, CDR2 SNTAGT. The PCR ran on 60 Vbeta and 13 Jbeta primers. This table comes from immunoSEQ multiplex PCR, and its TCRdb copy is limited to in-frame clones, with some not included. In the table there are 110,000 to 150,000 clones, about four fifths of which are singletons. Healthy bone marrow donors made up the cohort. The sequence derives from a man under 40 in good health and CMV-seronegative. The chain joins TRBV6-4 to TRBJ2-3; 10 nucleotides align to TRBD1. The material sequenced was PBMCs. CDR3 loop: CASSDSTGTGADTQYF. CDR3 sequence (DNA): TGTGCCAGCAGTGACTCTACGGGGACAGGGGCAGATACGCAGTATTTT.